This T cell receptor (beta chain) was sequenced in a study of CD8 T cells in Susac syndrome (dated by TCRdb to between 2018 and 2021). Notes on the research overall: Repertoire sequencing was used to test whether CD8+ T cell activation and differentiation in Susac syndrome was antigen driven. Clonality of the CD8+ T cell repertoire was compared between about a dozen healthy donors, 14 Susac syndrome patients and some 15 multiple sclerosis patients. Results the study describes overall, beyond this receptor: The TCR sequencing and HLA analysis was acknowledged to have included a relatively small number of individuals.

This clonotype has only a few counts. This clone's antigen is unknown. Base qualities were left out, and no much larger clone turns up one base away. RNA was extracted using the RNeasy kit, and roughly 0.45 to 1 ug of the RNA was reverse transcribed with random hexamers. The immunoSEQ multiplex PCR assay, covering 54 Vbeta and 13 Jbeta segments, was used to amplify TCR beta CDR3 regions. PCR amplification bias was corrected by using a synthetic template baseline for primer optimization and computational correction. The original methods were these. Only productive sequences were kept, with reads annotated to V, D and J genes according to IMGT and analyzed in immunoSEQ Analyzer. To calculate clonality, Shannon entropy was normalized by log2 of the number of productive unique sequences and then subtracted from one. For each patient and control, public and private clones were evaluated within the 100 most prevalent clones. Clones were defined as Susac-specific if absent from the healthy and MS cohorts, from under 1,200 published viral clones and from other ImmuneACCESS disease sequences. TCRdb handled the public reads itself, with Q25 trimming in fastp and clone calling in MiXCR, and kept productive beta chains. Identical CDR3 protein sequences are pooled into one entry, listed with their most common genes and DNA. Here the V and J calls rest on TCRdb's processing, not on the authors' analysis. The sample profile shows 100,000 to 150,000 distinct CDR3 sequences; roughly 80% of them were found once. The ten largest clones take up 0.51% of the sample.

The germline V gene supplies CDR1 SGHAT and CDR2 FQNNGV. CDR3 length: 14 amino acids, cysteine to phenylalanine. Left in the record is the CDR3 DNA by itself, 42 bases read in frame from the first base. Germline trimming amounts to 5 bases on V and 3 bases on J, with 6 as the count of junction bases outside the gene matches. High-throughput TCR beta sequencing profiled peripheral blood CD8+ and CD4+ T cells from healthy donors, Susac syndrome patients and multiple sclerosis patients. The multiple sclerosis controls were treatment-naive patients whose relapsing-remitting disease, either stable or active, fulfilled the revised McDonald criteria. Bulk CD8+ and CD4+ T cells were purified by magnetic negative isolation, whereas CD8+ TEMRA cells were enriched by FACS. Blood was collected in EDTA tubes and processed within 24 hours, with PBMCs isolated through density gradient centrifugation. PBMCs intended for TCR sequencing were cryopreserved in liquid nitrogen and were subsequently thawed in a 37 degrees C water bath. A purity of at least 90% was achieved for sorted or isolated CD4+, CD8+ and CD8+ TEMRA cells.

This TCR came from a human donor with multiple sclerosis. Rearrangement joined TRBV11-2 to TRBJ1-1, with 7 junctional bases fitting TRBD1. Sequencing was done on a sample of CD8+ T cells from PBMCs. The CDR3 loop reads CASSPGGTYTEAFF. The DNA sequence is as follows: TGTGCCAGCAGCCCAGGGGGAACGTACACTGAAGCTTTCTTT.